This T cell receptor (beta chain) originates from a study of beta chain features in type 1 diabetes. Study-wide points: Significant though moderate, a shortening of TCRB CDR3s appeared in all four CD4+ subsets of Type 1 diabetes patients.

A few counts support this clone. The target antigen is unknown. The study reverse transcribed the entire isolated RNA, so it sequenced expressed TCRB transcripts. The assay was immunoSEQ multiplex PCR, and TCRdb's table has in-frame clones only and misses some. The sample consists of about 160,000 clones, approximately 7.9% of them appearing once. Germline V gene data show CDR1 as SGHRS and CDR2 as YFSETQ. The junction had 5 bases not matched to a gene; V was cut back by 4 bases and J by 10 bases. This CDR3 region has 13 residues. The sequence came from a man aged 18 to 35 with type 1 diabetes. The gene calls are TRBV5-1 and TRBJ2-7; 13 bases line up with TRBD2. The sample was central memory CD4+ T cells from blood. As DNA, the CDR3 is TGCGCCAGCAGCACCCGGACTAGCGGGAGTCAGTACTTC. It translates to CASSTRTSGSQYF.